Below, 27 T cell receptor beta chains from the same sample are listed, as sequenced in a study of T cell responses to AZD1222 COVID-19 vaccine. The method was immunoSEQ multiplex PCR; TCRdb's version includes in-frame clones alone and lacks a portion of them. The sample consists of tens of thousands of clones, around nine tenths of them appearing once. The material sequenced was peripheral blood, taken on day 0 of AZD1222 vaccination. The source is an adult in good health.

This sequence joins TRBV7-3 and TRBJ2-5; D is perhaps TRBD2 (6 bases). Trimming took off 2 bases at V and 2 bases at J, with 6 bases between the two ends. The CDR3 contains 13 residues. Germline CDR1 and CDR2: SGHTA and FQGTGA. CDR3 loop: CASSLRGQETQYF. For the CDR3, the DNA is TGTGCCAGCAGCTTACGGGGGCAAGAGACCCAGTACTTC.

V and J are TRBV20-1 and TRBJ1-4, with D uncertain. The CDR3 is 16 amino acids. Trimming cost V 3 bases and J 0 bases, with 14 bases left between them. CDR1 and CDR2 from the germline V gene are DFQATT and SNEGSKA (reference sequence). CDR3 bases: TGCAGTGCTAGTAATCCCGCAGGTTCAACTAATGAAAAACTGTTTTTT. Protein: CSASNPAGSTNEKLFF.

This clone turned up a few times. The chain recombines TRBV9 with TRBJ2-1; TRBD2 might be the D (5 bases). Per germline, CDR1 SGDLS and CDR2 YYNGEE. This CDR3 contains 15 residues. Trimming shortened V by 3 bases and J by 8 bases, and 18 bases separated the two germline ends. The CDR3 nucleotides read TGTGCCAGCAGCGCGAGGGAGAGTCCTGCGGATGAGCAGTTCTTC. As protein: CASSARESPADEQFF.

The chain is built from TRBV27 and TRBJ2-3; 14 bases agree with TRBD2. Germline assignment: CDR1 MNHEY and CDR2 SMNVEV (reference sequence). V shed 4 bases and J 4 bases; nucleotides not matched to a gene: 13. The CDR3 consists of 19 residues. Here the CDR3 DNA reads TGTGCCAGCAGTTCATCTCGACTAGCGGGGGGGGTATGGGCAGATACGCAGTATTTT. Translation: CASSSSRLAGGVWADTQYF.

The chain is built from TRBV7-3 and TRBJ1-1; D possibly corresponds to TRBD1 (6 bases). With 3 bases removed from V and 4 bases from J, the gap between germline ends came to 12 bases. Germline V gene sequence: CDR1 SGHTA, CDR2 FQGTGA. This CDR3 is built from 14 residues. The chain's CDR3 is CASSFQGTGTEAFF. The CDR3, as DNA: TGTGCCAGCAGCTTCCAGGGGACCGGCACTGAAGCTTTCTTT.

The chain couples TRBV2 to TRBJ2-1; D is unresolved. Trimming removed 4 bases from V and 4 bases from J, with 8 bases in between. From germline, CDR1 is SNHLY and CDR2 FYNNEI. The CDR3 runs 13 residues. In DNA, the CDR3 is TGTGCCAGCAGTGCAATTCTGTACAATGAGCAGTTCTTC. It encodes CASSAILYNEQFF.

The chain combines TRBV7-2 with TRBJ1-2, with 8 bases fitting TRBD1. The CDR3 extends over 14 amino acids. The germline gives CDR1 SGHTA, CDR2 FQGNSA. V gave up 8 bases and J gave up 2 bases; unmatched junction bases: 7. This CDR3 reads CASFRQGLNYGYTF. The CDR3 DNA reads TGTGCCAGCTTCCGACAGGGGTTGAACTATGGCTACACCTTC.

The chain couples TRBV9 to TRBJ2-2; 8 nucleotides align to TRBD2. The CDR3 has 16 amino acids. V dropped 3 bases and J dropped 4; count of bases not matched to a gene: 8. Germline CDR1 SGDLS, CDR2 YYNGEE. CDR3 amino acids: CASSAGAGEITGELFF. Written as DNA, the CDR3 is TGTGCCAGCAGCGCCGGAGCGGGGGAAATCACCGGGGAGCTGTTTTTT.

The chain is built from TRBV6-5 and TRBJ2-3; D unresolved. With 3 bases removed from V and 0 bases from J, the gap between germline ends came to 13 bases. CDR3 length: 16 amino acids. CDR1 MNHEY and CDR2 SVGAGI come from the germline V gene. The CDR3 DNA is TGTGCCAGCAGTTATGGTGCCGGAGTTAGCACAGATACGCAGTATTTT. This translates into CASSYGAGVSTDTQYF.

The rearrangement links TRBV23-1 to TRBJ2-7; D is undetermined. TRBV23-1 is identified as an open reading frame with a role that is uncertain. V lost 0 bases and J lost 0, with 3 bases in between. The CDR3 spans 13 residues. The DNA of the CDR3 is TGCGCCAGCAGTCAATCGAACTCCTACGAGCAGTACTTC. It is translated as CASSQSNSYEQYF.

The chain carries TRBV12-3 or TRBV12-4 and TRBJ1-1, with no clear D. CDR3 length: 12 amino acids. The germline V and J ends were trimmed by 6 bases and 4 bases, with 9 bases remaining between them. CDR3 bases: TGTGCCAGCAGGTCCGGCCCCACTGAAGCTTTCTTT. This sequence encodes CASRSGPTEAFF.

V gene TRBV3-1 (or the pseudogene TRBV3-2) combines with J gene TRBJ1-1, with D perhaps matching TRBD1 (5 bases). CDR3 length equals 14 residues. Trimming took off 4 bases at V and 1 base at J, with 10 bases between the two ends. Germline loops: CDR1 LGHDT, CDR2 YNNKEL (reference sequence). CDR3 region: CASSRDGQNTEAFF. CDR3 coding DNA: TGTGCCAGCAGCCGAGATGGACAGAACACTGAAGCTTTCTTT.

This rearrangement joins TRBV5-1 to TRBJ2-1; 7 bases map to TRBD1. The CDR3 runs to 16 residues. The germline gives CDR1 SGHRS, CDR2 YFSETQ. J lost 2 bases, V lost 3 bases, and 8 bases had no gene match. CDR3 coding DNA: TGCGCCAGCAGCTCAACAGGGGACCCCGCCTACAATGAGCAGTTCTTC. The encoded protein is CASSSTGDPAYNEQFF.

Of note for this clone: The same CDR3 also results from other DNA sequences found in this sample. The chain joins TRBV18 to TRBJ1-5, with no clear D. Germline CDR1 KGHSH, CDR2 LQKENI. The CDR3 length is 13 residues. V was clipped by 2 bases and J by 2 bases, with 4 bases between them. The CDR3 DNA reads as TGTGCCAGCTCACCAGGGGGCAATCAGCCCCAGCATTTT. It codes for CASSPGGNQPQHF.

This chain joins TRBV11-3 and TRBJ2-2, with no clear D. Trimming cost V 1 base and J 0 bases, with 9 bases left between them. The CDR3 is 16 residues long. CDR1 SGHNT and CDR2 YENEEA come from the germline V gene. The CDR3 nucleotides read TGTGCCAGCAGCTTAGGCGGTCAATCGAACACCGGGGAGCTGTTTTTT. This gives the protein CASSLGGQSNTGELFF.

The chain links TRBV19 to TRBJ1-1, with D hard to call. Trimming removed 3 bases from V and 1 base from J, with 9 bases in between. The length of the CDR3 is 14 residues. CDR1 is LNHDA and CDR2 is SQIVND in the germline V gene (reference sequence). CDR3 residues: CASSMGYRNTEAFF. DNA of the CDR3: TGTGCCAGTAGTATGGGGTATCGGAACACTGAAGCTTTCTTT.

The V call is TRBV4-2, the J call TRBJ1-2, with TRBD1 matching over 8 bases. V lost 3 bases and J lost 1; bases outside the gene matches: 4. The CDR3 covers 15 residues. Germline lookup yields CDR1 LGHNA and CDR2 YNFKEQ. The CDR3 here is CASSQKGQVNYGYTF. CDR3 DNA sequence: TGTGCCAGCAGCCAGAAGGGACAGGTTAACTATGGCTACACCTTC.

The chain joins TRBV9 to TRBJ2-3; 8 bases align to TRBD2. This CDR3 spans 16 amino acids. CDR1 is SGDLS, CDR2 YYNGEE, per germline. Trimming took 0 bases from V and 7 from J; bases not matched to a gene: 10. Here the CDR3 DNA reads TGTGCCAGCAGCGTAGCTGGGGGGCGGGAGGTGTATACGCAGTATTTT. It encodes CASSVAGGREVYTQYF.

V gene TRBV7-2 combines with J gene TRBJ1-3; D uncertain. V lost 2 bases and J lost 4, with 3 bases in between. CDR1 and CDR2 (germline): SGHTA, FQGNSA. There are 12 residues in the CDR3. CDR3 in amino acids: CASSLIGNTIYF. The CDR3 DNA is TGTGCCAGCAGCTTAATAGGAAACACCATATATTTT.

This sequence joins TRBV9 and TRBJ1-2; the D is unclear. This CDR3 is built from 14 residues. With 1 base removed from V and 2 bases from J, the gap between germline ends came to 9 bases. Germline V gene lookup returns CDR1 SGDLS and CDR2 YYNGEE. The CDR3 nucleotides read TGTGCCAGCAGCGTATCGACTGAGAACTATGGCTACACCTTC. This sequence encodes CASSVSTENYGYTF.

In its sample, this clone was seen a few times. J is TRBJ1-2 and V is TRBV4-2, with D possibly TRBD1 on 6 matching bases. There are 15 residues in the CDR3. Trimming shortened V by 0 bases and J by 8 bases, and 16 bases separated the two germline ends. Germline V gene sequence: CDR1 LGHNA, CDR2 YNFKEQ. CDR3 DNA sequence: TGTGCCAGCAGCCAAGAAGAGTCAGGGGCCCTAGGCTACACCTTC. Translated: CASSQEESGALGYTF.

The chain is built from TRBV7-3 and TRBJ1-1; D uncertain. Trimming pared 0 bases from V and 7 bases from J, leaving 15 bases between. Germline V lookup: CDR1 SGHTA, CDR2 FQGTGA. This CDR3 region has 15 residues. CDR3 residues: CASSLTVVRGSEAFF. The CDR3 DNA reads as TGTGCCAGCAGCTTAACGGTTGTTAGAGGGAGTGAAGCTTTCTTT. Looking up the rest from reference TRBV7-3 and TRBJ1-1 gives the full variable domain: GAGVSQTPSNKVTEKGKYVELRCDPISGHTALYWYRQSLGQGPEFLIYFQGTGAADDSGLPNDRFFAVRPEGSVSTLKIQRTERGDSAVYLCASSLTVVRGSEAFFGQGTRLTVV.

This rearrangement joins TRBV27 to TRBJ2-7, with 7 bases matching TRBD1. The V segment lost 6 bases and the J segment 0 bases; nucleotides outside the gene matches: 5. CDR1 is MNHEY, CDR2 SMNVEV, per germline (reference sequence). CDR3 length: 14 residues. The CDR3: CASSRTGTSYEQYF. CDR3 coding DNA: TGTGCCAGCAGCCGGACAGGTACCTCCTACGAGCAGTACTTC.

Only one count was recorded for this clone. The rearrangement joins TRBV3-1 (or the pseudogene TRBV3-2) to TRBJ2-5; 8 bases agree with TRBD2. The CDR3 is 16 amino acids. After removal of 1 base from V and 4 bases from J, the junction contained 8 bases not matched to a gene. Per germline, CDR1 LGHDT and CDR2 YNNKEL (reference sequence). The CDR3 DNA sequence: TGTGCCAGCAGCCAAGGGAGCGGGGGTGGGGGAGAGACCCAGTACTTC. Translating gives CASSQGSGGGGETQYF.

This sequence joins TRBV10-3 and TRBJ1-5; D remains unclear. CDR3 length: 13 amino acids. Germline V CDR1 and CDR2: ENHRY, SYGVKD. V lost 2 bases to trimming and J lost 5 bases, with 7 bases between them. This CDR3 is CAISELGDQPQHF. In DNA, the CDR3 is TGTGCCATCAGTGAGCTAGGAGATCAGCCCCAGCATTTT.

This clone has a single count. This chain's CDR3 is CASSPQEVGGPEAFF. The CDR3 nucleotides read TGTGCCAGCTCACCACAGGAGGTTGGGGGGCCTGAAGCTTTCTTT. The V gene is TRBV18, the J gene TRBJ1-1, with D perhaps TRBD1 (6 bases). The V and J ends lost 1 base and 6 bases respectively, with 15 bases between them. The CDR3 covers 15 residues. Germline CDR1 is KGHSH and CDR2 is LQKENI. The full variable domain, rest sourced from reference TRBV18 and TRBJ1-1, is NAGVMQNPRHLVRRRGQEARLRCSPMKGHSHVYWYRQLPEEGLKFMVYLQKENIIDESGMPKERFSAEFPKEGPSILRIQQVVRGDSAAYFCASSPQEVGGPEAFFGQGTRLTVV.

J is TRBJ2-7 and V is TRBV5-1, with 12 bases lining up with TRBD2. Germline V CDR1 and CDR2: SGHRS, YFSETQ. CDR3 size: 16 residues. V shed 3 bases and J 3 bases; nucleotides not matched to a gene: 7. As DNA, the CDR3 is TGCGCCAGCAGCTCGTTGACTAGCGGGAGAAACTACGAGCAGTACTTC. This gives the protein CASSSLTSGRNYEQYF.